The following is a TCR beta chain sequence with its context. The V end lost 7 bases, the J end lost 3 bases, and 10 bases lay between the germline ends. This CDR3 contains 13 residues. Looked up from germline, CDR1 is MNHNS and CDR2 is SASEGT. Only in-frame clones appear in the TCRdb table, and some are missing; sequencing was by immunoSEQ multiplex PCR. The repertoire holds approximately 27,000 clones, with around 80% as singletons. The data originate from a study of T cell repertoires in ileal Crohn's disease. The sequenced sample consisted of ileal tissue. This chain connects TRBV6-1 to TRBJ1-3; a weak D match, TRBD1 (6 bases). The TCR comes from an adult with Crohn's disease. The CDR3 region has the DNA TGTGCCAGCACCACAGGGAGTGGAAACACCATATATTTT. Protein: CASTTGSGNTIYF.